These T cell receptor beta chains were read from a single sample in a study of blood T cells in healthy people across ages. TCRdb re-called the 5' RACE reads with MiXCR, one entry per CDR3 protein. Of 730,000 or so distinct CDR3 sequences listed, around two fifths are singletons. The sequencing input was blood. Receptors originate from an elderly man in good health. Both conserved end residues are part of each CDR3. D genes are given only for firm matches. Clone size appears in some rows only: once, few, many, or a class for an expanded clone.

clone size	V gene	D gene	J gene	CDR3 DNA	CDR3 protein
NA	TRBV4-3	NA	TRBJ2-3	TGCGCCAGCAGCCAAGAGGCGGTGCGGCCAGATACGCAGTATTTT	CASSQEAVRPDTQYF
NA	TRBV20-1	TRBD2	TRBJ2-3	TGCAGTGCTAGAGATGGCGGGGGAACTAGCGGGGGGGCTATGTTGGGTGCAGATACGCAGTATTTT	CSARDGGGTSGGAMLGADTQYF
NA	TRBV30	TRBD1	TRBJ1-6	TGTGCCTGGAGTGTAAGGAGACAGGGGCCGAGCTCCTATAATTCACCCCTCCACTTT	CAWSVRRQGPSSYNSPLHF
NA	TRBV25-1	NA	TRBJ2-2	TGTGCCAGCAGTGAAACCTTGACACGCACCGGGGAGTTGTTTTTT	CASSETLTRTGELFF
few	TRBV3-1	TRBD1	TRBJ2-3	TGTGCCAGCTCACAGCCGGGACAGGGGGCAGATACGCAGTATTTT	CASSQPGQGADTQYF
NA	TRBV30	TRBD2	TRBJ2-1	TGTGCCTGGAGTAACCAGCGGGGGGCCTATGAGCAGTTCTTC	CAWSNQRGAYEQFF
NA	TRBV20-1	TRBD2	TRBJ2-1	TGCAGTGCTAGAGTAGCGGGGGGCTACTACAATGAGCAGTTCTTC	CSARVAGGYYNEQFF
NA	TRBV20-1	NA	TRBJ1-4	TGCAGTGTTGTCAGGGTTAAGATGGAAAAACTGTTTTTT	CSVVRVKMEKLFF
NA	TRBV16	NA	TRBJ1-1	TGTGCCAGCAGCCAATCCCCAAACACTGAAGCTTTCTTT	CASSQSPNTEAFF
NA	TRBV27	NA	TRBJ2-2	TGTGCCAGCAGTCGAGGAACAGGGAATATTAACACCGGGGAGCTGTTTTTT	CASSRGTGNINTGELFF
NA	TRBV28	NA	TRBJ2-1	TGTGCCAGCGCCTGGCGGAGGAGCTCCTACAATGAGCAGTTCTTC	CASAWRRSSYNEQFF
NA	TRBV6-1	NA	TRBJ2-3	TGTGCCAGCAGTCTCGCGGCCCCGGTCCAAGATACGCAGTATTTT	CASSLAAPVQDTQYF
few	TRBV7-2	NA	TRBJ2-3	TGTGCCAGCAGCTTAGGGGTCTTTCAGTCCACAGATACGCAGTATTTT	CASSLGVFQSTDTQYF
NA	TRBV25-1	NA	TRBJ2-7	TGTGCCAGCAGTGAACAGATGGGGGATGGCTACGAGCAGTACTTC	CASSEQMGDGYEQYF
NA	TRBV20-1	TRBD2	TRBJ2-2	TGCAGTGCCAAACTAGCGGGGGGCTCGACCGGGGAGCTGTTTTTT	CSAKLAGGSTGELFF
NA	TRBV12-3/TRBV12-4	TRBD2	TRBJ2-3	TGTGCCAGCAGACGGACTAGCGGGGGGGCTAGAGATACGCAGTATTTT	CASRRTSGGARDTQYF
NA	TRBV3-1	NA	TRBJ1-1	TGTGCCAGCAGCCTCGGGGGGAGAGAAGCTTTCTTT	CASSLGGREAFF
NA	TRBV5-1	NA	TRBJ2-7	TGCGCCAGCAGCGGAAGACAGGACTCCTACGAGCAGTACTTC	CASSGRQDSYEQYF
NA	TRBV5-1	TRBD2	TRBJ2-1	TGCGCCAGCAGCTTAAACGTTGCGGGAGGCTACAATGAGCAGTTCTTC	CASSLNVAGGYNEQFF
few	TRBV28	NA	TRBJ2-7	TGTGCCAGCAGTTTATTAGCCGACGAGCAGTACTTC	CASSLLADEQYF
many	TRBV27	NA	TRBJ2-1	TGTGCCAGCAGTCCACATCGGGGGCGGGGACCCAATGAGCAGTTCTTC	CASSPHRGRGPNEQFF
NA	TRBV20-1	TRBD2	TRBJ2-2	TGCAGTTTCATTAGCGGGGGGGGCACCGGGGAGCTGTTTTTT	CSFISGGGTGELFF
NA	TRBV7-6	NA	TRBJ2-6	TGTGCCAGCAGCTTAGCGCAGGAGGGACCTGGGGCCAACGTCCTGACTTTC	CASSLAQEGPGANVLTF
NA	TRBV7-2	NA	TRBJ2-7	TGTGCCGGCAGCTTAGGTAACGGCCGAGGGTACGAGCAGTACTTC	CAGSLGNGRGYEQYF
few	TRBV3-1	TRBD2	TRBJ2-7	TGTGCCAGCAGCCCCCGTAGCGGGAGGGCCAGGACCTACGAGCAGTACTTC	CASSPRSGRARTYEQYF
few	TRBV20-1	TRBD2	TRBJ2-1	TGCAGTGCCCCGCCTCTAGCGGGAAGTTACAATGAGCAGTTCTTC	CSAPPLAGSYNEQFF
NA	TRBV3-1	TRBD1	TRBJ1-5	TGTGCCAGCAGCCCCCGGGACAGGGGGAGCAAGCAGCCCCAGCATTTT	CASSPRDRGSKQPQHF
few	TRBV7-8	NA	TRBJ1-5	TGTGCCAGCAGCCTAAGAGACAGTAGCAATCAGCCCCAGCATTTT	CASSLRDSSNQPQHF